Listed here are 22 T cell receptor beta chains from one sample, sequenced in a study of T cells after yellow fever vaccination. TCRdb analysed the 5' RACE reads with MiXCR anew, one entry per CDR3 protein. The data show some 300,000 distinct CDR3 sequences, around 10% seen once. Specimen: CD4+ T cells sorted from PBMCs, collected 5 days after the yellow fever booster vaccination. These receptors were obtained from a young man who received the YFV17D yellow fever vaccine.

Only a few counts were recorded for this clonotype. The V call is TRBV7-9, the J call TRBJ1-5; weak D call: TRBD1 (5 bases). The CDR3 spans 17 residues. Trimming took off 5 bases at V and 1 base at J, with 18 bases between the two ends. Germline V lookup: CDR1 SEHNR, CDR2 FQNEAQ (reference sequence). CDR3 DNA sequence: TGTGCCAGCAGCCCCCGAGGTGCTGGGGACAGCAATCAGCCCCAGCATTTT. It yields the protein CASSPRGAGDSNQPQHF.

This clonotype was seen only a few times. The rearrangement joins TRBV3-1 to TRBJ2-3; D remains ambiguous. Germline V gene lookup returns CDR1 LGHDT and CDR2 YNNKEL (reference sequence). V shed 2 bases and J shed 5 bases, with 11 bases lying between them. This CDR3 comprises 14 residues. The CDR3 spells CASSQIYPGDTQYF. The CDR3 nucleotides read TGTGCCAGCAGCCAAATATATCCGGGAGATACGCAGTATTTT.

This clonotype came up many times. V gene TRBV7-9 combines with J gene TRBJ2-2, with D possibly matching TRBD2 (6 bases). Trimming took 6 bases from V and 5 from J, leaving 16 bases between them. CDR1 SEHNR and CDR2 FQNEAQ come from the germline V gene (reference sequence). This CDR3 contains 15 residues. The CDR3 nucleotides read TGTGCCAGCAGGCGTGACGGGGGTGAGACCGGGGAGCTGTTTTTT. This translates into CASRRDGGETGELFF.

This clonotype showed up just a few times. The chain couples TRBV20-1 to TRBJ2-3; 14 bases match TRBD2. V gave up 5 bases and J gave up 0 bases; unmatched junction bases: 4. The CDR3 extends over 16 amino acids. Germline V gene data show CDR1 as DFQATT and CDR2 as SNEGSKA (reference sequence). The DNA of the CDR3 is TGCAGTGCTGGAGGGACTAGCGGGGGTAGCACAGATACGCAGTATTTT. Protein product: CSAGGTSGGSTDTQYF.

This clonotype turned up a few times. This chain joins TRBV20-1 and TRBJ2-2, with a possible D match to TRBD1 (6 bases). CDR1 and CDR2 (germline): DFQATT, SNEGSKA (reference sequence). V was pared by 5 bases and J by 2 bases, with 12 bases between. CDR3 length: 14 residues. CDR3 loop: CSAAMGQNTGELFF. CDR3 bases: TGCAGTGCTGCTATGGGACAAAACACCGGGGAGCTGTTTTTT.

The chain carries TRBV12-3 or TRBV12-4 and TRBJ2-2; D ambiguous. The CDR3 totals 15 residues. Trimming pared 0 bases from V and 4 bases from J, leaving 9 bases between. CDR3: CASSLAHLGTGELFF. The CDR3 DNA sequence: TGTGCCAGCAGTTTAGCGCATCTGGGCACCGGGGAGCTGTTTTTT.

The rearrangement uses TRBV5-6 and TRBJ2-7; D remains ambiguous. Trimming took 1 base from V and 5 from J, leaving 7 bases between them. The germline V gene encodes CDR1 SGHDT and CDR2 YYEEEE. CDR3 size: 12 residues. The CDR3 here is CASSLTGDEQYV. CDR3 in DNA: TGTGCCAGCAGCTTGACTGGGGACGAGCAGTACGTC.

This chain joins TRBV2 and TRBJ2-3; 8 bases match TRBD2. Germline values: CDR1 SNHLY, CDR2 FYNNEI. V lost 4 bases to trimming and J lost 1 base; unmatched junction nucleotides: 4. CDR3 length equals 15 residues. The CDR3 DNA reads TGTGCCAGCAGTGTGAGCGGGGGCGGCACAGATACGCAGTATTTT. As protein: CASSVSGGGTDTQYF.

The CDR3 loop is CASRRDRRETQYF. The CDR3 region has the DNA TGTGCCAGCAGAAGGGACCGACGGGAGACCCAGTACTTC. The gene calls are TRBV28 and TRBJ2-5; D is possibly TRBD1 or TRBD2 (5 bases each). The ends were cut back, 6 bases at V and 5 bases at J, with 13 bases in the middle. The CDR3 contains 13 residues. Germline V gene data show CDR1 as MDHEN and CDR2 as SYDVKM.

The chain carries TRBV10-2 and TRBJ2-7; either TRBD1 or TRBD2 may supply D (7 bases each). The CDR3 consists of 13 residues. Germline-derived CDR1 and CDR2 are WSHSY and SAAADI. Trimming removed 6 bases from V and 6 bases from J, with 15 bases in between. The CDR3 protein is CASSQGGLGEQYF. The CDR3 DNA reads as TGCGCCAGCAGCCAGGGGGGGTTGGGCGAGCAGTACTTC.

This clonotype has a count of ten or more. In DNA, the CDR3 is TGTGCCTGGAGTGAGGGTTTAGAATCACCCCTCCACTTT. Translated, it gives CAWSEGLESPLHF. V is TRBV30 and J is TRBJ1-6; D gene unclear. Per the germline V gene, CDR1 is GTSNPN and CDR2 is SVGIG (reference sequence). Trimming removed 1 base at V and 10 bases at J, with 11 bases between. This CDR3 has 13 residues.

This clonotype was seen a handful of times. CDR3 nucleotides: TGTGCCAGCAGCCAAGTCAACCAAGAGACCCAGTACTTC. Encoded protein: CASSQVNQETQYF. The V gene is TRBV14, the J gene TRBJ2-5; no firm D call. Per the germline V gene, CDR1 is SGHDN and CDR2 is FVKESK. The CDR3 contains 13 residues. Trimming shortened V by 1 base and J by 0 bases, and 3 bases separated the two germline ends.

This clonotype was detected only a few times. V usage is TRBV12-3 or TRBV12-4 and J usage is TRBJ2-1, with D possibly matching TRBD1 (5 bases). There are 11 residues in the CDR3. Trimming left V 6 bases short and J 11 bases short, with 11 bases between. The CDR3 DNA reads TGTGCCAGCAGACGACAGACCCAGCAGTTCTTC. Translation gives CASRRQTQQFF.

This sequence joins TRBV20-1 and TRBJ2-7; no firm D call. Trimming removed 6 bases at V and 0 bases at J, with 12 bases between. The CDR3 is made up of 13 amino acids. CDR1 is DFQATT, CDR2 SNEGSKA, per germline (reference sequence). The CDR3 sequence: CSAKRSVSYEQYF. The DNA of the CDR3 is TGCAGTGCCAAACGGTCAGTCTCCTACGAGCAGTACTTC.

DNA of the CDR3: TGTGCCAGCAGGCCGGACTCTTTCGGGGAGCTGTTTTTT. Protein: CASRPDSFGELFF. The rearrangement joins TRBV6-5 to TRBJ2-2, with D possibly being TRBD2 (5 bases). This CDR3 has 13 amino acids. Trimming pared 6 bases from V and 7 bases from J, leaving 12 bases between. Looked up from germline, CDR1 is MNHEY and CDR2 is SVGAGI.

This clonotype turned up a few times. For the CDR3, the DNA is TGTGCCAGCTCACTCGACAGGGTGAATCTATGGGAGACCCAGTACTTC. The encoded protein is CASSLDRVNLWETQYF. The chain carries TRBV18 and TRBJ2-5, with 7 bases fitting TRBD1. The ends lost 4 bases at V and 5 bases at J; junction bases unmatched: 13. This CDR3 region has 16 residues. CDR1 and CDR2 from the germline V gene are KGHSH and LQKENI.

V usage is TRBV7-2 and J usage is TRBJ2-5; maybe TRBD1 (6 bases). The ends were cut back, 4 bases at V and 3 bases at J, with 18 bases in the middle. CDR1 SGHTA and CDR2 FQGNSA come from the germline V gene. The CDR3 contains 16 residues. The CDR3 DNA follows: TGTGCCAGCAGCTCCCCTCCGGGACAAAGGGAAGAGACCCAGTACTTC. It encodes CASSSPPGQREETQYF.

The chain couples TRBV25-1 to TRBJ1-1, with D possibly TRBD1 on 6 matching bases. With 9 bases removed from V and 8 bases from J, the gap between germline ends came to 13 bases. Germline CDR1 reads MGHDK; CDR2 reads SYGVNS. The CDR3 runs to 11 residues. The CDR3 DNA reads as TGTGCCAGTACAGGGACTTCCGAAGCTTTCTTT. Amino acid sequence: CASTGTSEAFF. The whole variable domain, filled in from reference TRBV25-1 and TRBJ1-1, reads EADIYQTPRYLVIGTGKKITLECSQTMGHDKMYWYQQDPGMELHLIHYSYGVNSTEKGDLSSESTVSRIRTEHFPLTLESARPSHTSQYLCASTGTSEAFFGQGTRLTVV.

The CDR3 protein is CASSSTGTATLTQYF. For the CDR3, the DNA is TGTGCCAGCAGTTCCACCGGGACAGCTACGCTGACCCAGTACTTC. The chain is built from TRBV28 and TRBJ2-5, with 7 positions matching TRBD1. Germline-derived CDR1 and CDR2 are MDHEN and SYDVKM. The CDR3 is 15 residues long. Trimming took 4 bases from V and 7 from J; bases not matched to a gene: 12. Using reference TRBV28 and TRBJ2-5 for the parts outside the CDR3, the full variable domain is DVKVTQSSRYLVKRTGEKVFLECVQDMDHENMFWYRQDPGLGLRLIYFSYDVKMKEKGDIPEGYSVSREKKERFSLILESASTNQTSMYLCASSSTGTATLTQYFGPGTRLLVL.

This clonotype was picked up a small number of times. This chain links TRBV12-3 or TRBV12-4 with TRBJ1-5; D possibly corresponds to TRBD1 (6 bases). The germline V and J ends were trimmed by 6 bases and 4 bases, with 19 bases remaining between them. This CDR3 contains 16 residues. The CDR3 DNA follows: TGTGCCAGCAGCCGGGGGGGCAGGGGCGAGAATCAGCCCCAGCATTTT. It translates to CASSRGGRGENQPQHF.

This clonotype was recorded a few times. V and J are TRBV21-1 and TRBJ2-7; the table's TRBD1 call for D was not verified on the DNA. TRBV21-1 counts as a pseudogene. This CDR3 has 14 residues. The CDR3 loop is CASSNGTGGYEQYV. The CDR3 DNA follows: TGTGCCAGCAGCAACGGGACAGGGGGCTACGAGCAGTACGTC.

This clonotype was observed a few times. This chain uses TRBV10-1 with TRBJ2-1; D may correspond to TRBD1 or TRBD2 (6 bases each). CDR1 WNHNN and CDR2 SYGVQD come from the germline V gene (reference sequence). This CDR3 is 16 amino acids long. The germline V and J ends were trimmed by 5 bases and 3 bases, with 17 bases remaining between them. CDR3 sequence reads: CASSLGGGGGYNEQFF. CDR3 nucleotides: TGCGCCAGCAGTCTAGGAGGGGGTGGGGGCTACAATGAGCAGTTCTTC.